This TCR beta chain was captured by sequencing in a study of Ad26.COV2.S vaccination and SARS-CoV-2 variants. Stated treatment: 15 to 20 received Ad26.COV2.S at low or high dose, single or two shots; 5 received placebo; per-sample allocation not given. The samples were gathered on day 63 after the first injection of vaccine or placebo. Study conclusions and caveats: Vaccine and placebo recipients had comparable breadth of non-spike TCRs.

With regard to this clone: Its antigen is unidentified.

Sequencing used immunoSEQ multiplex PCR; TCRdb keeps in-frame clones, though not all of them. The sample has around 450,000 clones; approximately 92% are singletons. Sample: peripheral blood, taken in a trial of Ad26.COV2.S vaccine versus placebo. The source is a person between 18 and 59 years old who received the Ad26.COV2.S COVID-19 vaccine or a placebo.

The CDR3 nucleotides are TGTGCCAGCAGCGTGAAGGGGGACTGGGAGACCCAGTACTTC. As protein: CASSVKGDWETQYF. The rearrangement uses TRBV9 and TRBJ2-5, with D possibly being TRBD1 or TRBD2 (6 bases each). In germline, CDR1 is SGDLS, CDR2 YYNGEE. The CDR3 extends over 14 amino acids. V was cut by 2 bases and J by 5 bases, with 13 bases left in between.